Listed here is a single TCR beta chain. The data are from a study of blood T cell repertoires in COVID-19. As for the study in general: Both acute and convalescent COVID-19 samples were obtained from the United States, Italy and Spain. In each case, the material was cDNA or gDNA derived from T cells, B-cell-depleted T cells, or PBMCs.

Profiling relied on immunoSEQ multiplex PCR, and the TCRdb table lists in-frame clones only, not all of them. Here the sample spans roughly 250,000 clones, roughly 90% being singletons. The clonotype originates from a woman between 40 and 55 years old who had recovered from COVID-19. The sequenced sample consisted of peripheral blood.

This CDR3 is CASSHGQGNQPQHF. The CDR3 DNA sequence: TGTGCCAGCAGCCATGGACAGGGTAATCAGCCCCAGCATTTT. The chain has TRBV5-5 and TRBJ1-5, with TRBD1 matching 8 bases. The CDR3 covers 14 residues. J gave up 4 bases and V 4 bases, and 4 bases lay outside the gene matches. The germline gives CDR1 SGHKS, CDR2 YYEKEE (reference sequence).